This T cell receptor (beta chain) was found in a study of multiple sclerosis patients with progressive multifocal leukoencephalopathy (dated by TCRdb to between 2018 and 2021). With regard to the full study: Peripheral T and B cells were examined in MS patients who went on to develop PML (4 under natalizumab, 1 after alemtuzumab) as well as in treated patients who did not. Two natalizumab-treated patients who later developed PML were followed longitudinally from before therapy through 6 and 12 months to PML onset. The study aimed to detect JC virus-specific or public T-cell expansions arising at the time of PML onset. Broader findings and caveats from the paper: The analysis covered only peripheral blood, although cerebrospinal fluid or brain lymphocytes might be more informative for natalizumab-associated PML. Only PML patients had TRB clones above 0.5% frequency, but the clones expanded at PML onset were already present before and during natalizumab therapy. Because the cohort was small and descriptive, it remained unclear whether the findings reflect JC virus infection or general immunocompromise. No common TRBV or TRBJ gene usage or preferential TRBV-TRBJ pairings were detected when PML developed. Less diverse TRB repertoires in most PML patients were suggested by lower normalized Shannon entropy, whereas values near 1 were observed in the natalizumab-treated controls.

The CDR3 numbers 14 residues from cysteine through phenylalanine. Only the CDR3 part of the read is kept: 42 bases, read in frame from the first base. V loses 4 bases at its end and J loses 5 bases; junction bases beyond the gene matches: 6. Reading the germline V gene gives CDR1 LGHNA and CDR2 YNFKEQ. The immunoSEQ two-step multiplex PCR at survey-level depth was used to amplify TRB CDR3 regions from genomic DNA. To estimate template counts and remove amplification bias, each PCR was spiked with synthetic inline TR CDR3 controls covering all V-J pairings. Reads were processed so that amplification and sequencing bias were reduced, and quantification was performed against synthetic TR CDR3 analogs. The original methods were these. Raw data were processed in ImmunoSEQ Analyzer, removing out-of-frame sequences and CDR3s with stop codons, and genes were named by IMGT nomenclature. Normalized Shannon entropy, defined as 1 minus Pielou's evenness, served as the summary measure of repertoire diversity. TRB sequences were treated as identical only when sharing V gene, J gene and CDR3. Public PML clonotypes were CDR3s found in two or more PML-onset samples but not found earlier, in controls, or in public databases. CDR3 amino acid composition by position was analyzed with Skylign using the observed count method. As stored in TCRdb, this immuneACCESS dataset retains in-frame rearrangements with V and J assigned. A fraction of the clones does not appear; measured against another copy, unresolved V genes explain less than half of the discrepancy, and the remainder lacks a known reason. Clonal size and the V and J genes are those of that table, whereas D and trimming came from the DNA. The sample contains about 25,000 clones, 80% to 95% of them found a single time. The top ten hold over 2% of the sample.

The time point label corresponds to: approximately 12 months of natalizumab therapy. Taken with the paper, the label for treatment or condition translates to: on natalizumab therapy at sampling. Controls were a few natalizumab-treated MS patients who did not develop PML, sampled longitudinally. Interferon beta had previously been received by all listed patients, and all PML patients were female. Blood samples for T1 were taken at 6 months of natalizumab therapy, and blood samples for T2 were taken at 12 months of natalizumab therapy. Ficoll-Hypaque density gradient centrifugation was used to isolate peripheral blood mononuclear cells. With respect to this clone: The antigen it binds to is not known. Base qualities are not provided; no much larger clone lies one nucleotide away.

The chain is made from TRBV4-2 and TRBJ2-7, and 9 junction bases match TRBD2. Sequenced here: PBMCs, sampled from a patient treated with natalizumab. The source is a man younger than 40 with multiple sclerosis. The encoded CDR3 is CASSLREGRDEQYF. The nucleotides read TGTGCCAGCAGCCTGCGGGAGGGCCGAGACGAGCAGTACTTC.